This T cell receptor (beta chain) came from a study of vaccination and CD4 T cells after COVID-19. The treatment here: roughly 10-day PBMC culture with coronavirus spike peptide pools or control peptides (ViraFEST assay). ViraFEST stimulated the growth of antigen-specific T cells using peptide pools and subsequently profiled their TCRs by sequencing. To note about this clonotype: The antigen is undetermined.

Study findings and constraints: Spike mono-reactivity was found in 304 of 307 vaccine-specific clones from convalescent patients.

The junction had 3 bases not matched to a gene; V was cut back by 1 base and J by 6 bases. The V gene's germline CDR1 is SGHVS and CDR2 FQNEAQ. This CDR3 has 15 amino acids. The Oncomine TCR Beta short-read assay was applied to DNA of cultured CD4+ T cells. Genomic DNA extraction was carried out from cultured CD4+ T cells. One entry per CDR3 protein, called by TCRdb with MiXCR from the PCR reads. Of around 15,000 distinct CDR3 sequences in the sample, 54% were seen once. The chain combines TRBV7-8 with TRBJ1-6; 7 bases are a match to TRBD1. The TCR sequence derives from a human donor who had recovered from COVID-19. The sequencing here drew on CD4+ T cells from blood, cultured in vitro, taken before SARS-CoV-2 vaccination. The CDR3 DNA reads TGTGCCAGCAGCTTAGACGACAGGGTTAATTCACCCCTCCACTTT. It specifies CASSLDDRVNSPLHF.